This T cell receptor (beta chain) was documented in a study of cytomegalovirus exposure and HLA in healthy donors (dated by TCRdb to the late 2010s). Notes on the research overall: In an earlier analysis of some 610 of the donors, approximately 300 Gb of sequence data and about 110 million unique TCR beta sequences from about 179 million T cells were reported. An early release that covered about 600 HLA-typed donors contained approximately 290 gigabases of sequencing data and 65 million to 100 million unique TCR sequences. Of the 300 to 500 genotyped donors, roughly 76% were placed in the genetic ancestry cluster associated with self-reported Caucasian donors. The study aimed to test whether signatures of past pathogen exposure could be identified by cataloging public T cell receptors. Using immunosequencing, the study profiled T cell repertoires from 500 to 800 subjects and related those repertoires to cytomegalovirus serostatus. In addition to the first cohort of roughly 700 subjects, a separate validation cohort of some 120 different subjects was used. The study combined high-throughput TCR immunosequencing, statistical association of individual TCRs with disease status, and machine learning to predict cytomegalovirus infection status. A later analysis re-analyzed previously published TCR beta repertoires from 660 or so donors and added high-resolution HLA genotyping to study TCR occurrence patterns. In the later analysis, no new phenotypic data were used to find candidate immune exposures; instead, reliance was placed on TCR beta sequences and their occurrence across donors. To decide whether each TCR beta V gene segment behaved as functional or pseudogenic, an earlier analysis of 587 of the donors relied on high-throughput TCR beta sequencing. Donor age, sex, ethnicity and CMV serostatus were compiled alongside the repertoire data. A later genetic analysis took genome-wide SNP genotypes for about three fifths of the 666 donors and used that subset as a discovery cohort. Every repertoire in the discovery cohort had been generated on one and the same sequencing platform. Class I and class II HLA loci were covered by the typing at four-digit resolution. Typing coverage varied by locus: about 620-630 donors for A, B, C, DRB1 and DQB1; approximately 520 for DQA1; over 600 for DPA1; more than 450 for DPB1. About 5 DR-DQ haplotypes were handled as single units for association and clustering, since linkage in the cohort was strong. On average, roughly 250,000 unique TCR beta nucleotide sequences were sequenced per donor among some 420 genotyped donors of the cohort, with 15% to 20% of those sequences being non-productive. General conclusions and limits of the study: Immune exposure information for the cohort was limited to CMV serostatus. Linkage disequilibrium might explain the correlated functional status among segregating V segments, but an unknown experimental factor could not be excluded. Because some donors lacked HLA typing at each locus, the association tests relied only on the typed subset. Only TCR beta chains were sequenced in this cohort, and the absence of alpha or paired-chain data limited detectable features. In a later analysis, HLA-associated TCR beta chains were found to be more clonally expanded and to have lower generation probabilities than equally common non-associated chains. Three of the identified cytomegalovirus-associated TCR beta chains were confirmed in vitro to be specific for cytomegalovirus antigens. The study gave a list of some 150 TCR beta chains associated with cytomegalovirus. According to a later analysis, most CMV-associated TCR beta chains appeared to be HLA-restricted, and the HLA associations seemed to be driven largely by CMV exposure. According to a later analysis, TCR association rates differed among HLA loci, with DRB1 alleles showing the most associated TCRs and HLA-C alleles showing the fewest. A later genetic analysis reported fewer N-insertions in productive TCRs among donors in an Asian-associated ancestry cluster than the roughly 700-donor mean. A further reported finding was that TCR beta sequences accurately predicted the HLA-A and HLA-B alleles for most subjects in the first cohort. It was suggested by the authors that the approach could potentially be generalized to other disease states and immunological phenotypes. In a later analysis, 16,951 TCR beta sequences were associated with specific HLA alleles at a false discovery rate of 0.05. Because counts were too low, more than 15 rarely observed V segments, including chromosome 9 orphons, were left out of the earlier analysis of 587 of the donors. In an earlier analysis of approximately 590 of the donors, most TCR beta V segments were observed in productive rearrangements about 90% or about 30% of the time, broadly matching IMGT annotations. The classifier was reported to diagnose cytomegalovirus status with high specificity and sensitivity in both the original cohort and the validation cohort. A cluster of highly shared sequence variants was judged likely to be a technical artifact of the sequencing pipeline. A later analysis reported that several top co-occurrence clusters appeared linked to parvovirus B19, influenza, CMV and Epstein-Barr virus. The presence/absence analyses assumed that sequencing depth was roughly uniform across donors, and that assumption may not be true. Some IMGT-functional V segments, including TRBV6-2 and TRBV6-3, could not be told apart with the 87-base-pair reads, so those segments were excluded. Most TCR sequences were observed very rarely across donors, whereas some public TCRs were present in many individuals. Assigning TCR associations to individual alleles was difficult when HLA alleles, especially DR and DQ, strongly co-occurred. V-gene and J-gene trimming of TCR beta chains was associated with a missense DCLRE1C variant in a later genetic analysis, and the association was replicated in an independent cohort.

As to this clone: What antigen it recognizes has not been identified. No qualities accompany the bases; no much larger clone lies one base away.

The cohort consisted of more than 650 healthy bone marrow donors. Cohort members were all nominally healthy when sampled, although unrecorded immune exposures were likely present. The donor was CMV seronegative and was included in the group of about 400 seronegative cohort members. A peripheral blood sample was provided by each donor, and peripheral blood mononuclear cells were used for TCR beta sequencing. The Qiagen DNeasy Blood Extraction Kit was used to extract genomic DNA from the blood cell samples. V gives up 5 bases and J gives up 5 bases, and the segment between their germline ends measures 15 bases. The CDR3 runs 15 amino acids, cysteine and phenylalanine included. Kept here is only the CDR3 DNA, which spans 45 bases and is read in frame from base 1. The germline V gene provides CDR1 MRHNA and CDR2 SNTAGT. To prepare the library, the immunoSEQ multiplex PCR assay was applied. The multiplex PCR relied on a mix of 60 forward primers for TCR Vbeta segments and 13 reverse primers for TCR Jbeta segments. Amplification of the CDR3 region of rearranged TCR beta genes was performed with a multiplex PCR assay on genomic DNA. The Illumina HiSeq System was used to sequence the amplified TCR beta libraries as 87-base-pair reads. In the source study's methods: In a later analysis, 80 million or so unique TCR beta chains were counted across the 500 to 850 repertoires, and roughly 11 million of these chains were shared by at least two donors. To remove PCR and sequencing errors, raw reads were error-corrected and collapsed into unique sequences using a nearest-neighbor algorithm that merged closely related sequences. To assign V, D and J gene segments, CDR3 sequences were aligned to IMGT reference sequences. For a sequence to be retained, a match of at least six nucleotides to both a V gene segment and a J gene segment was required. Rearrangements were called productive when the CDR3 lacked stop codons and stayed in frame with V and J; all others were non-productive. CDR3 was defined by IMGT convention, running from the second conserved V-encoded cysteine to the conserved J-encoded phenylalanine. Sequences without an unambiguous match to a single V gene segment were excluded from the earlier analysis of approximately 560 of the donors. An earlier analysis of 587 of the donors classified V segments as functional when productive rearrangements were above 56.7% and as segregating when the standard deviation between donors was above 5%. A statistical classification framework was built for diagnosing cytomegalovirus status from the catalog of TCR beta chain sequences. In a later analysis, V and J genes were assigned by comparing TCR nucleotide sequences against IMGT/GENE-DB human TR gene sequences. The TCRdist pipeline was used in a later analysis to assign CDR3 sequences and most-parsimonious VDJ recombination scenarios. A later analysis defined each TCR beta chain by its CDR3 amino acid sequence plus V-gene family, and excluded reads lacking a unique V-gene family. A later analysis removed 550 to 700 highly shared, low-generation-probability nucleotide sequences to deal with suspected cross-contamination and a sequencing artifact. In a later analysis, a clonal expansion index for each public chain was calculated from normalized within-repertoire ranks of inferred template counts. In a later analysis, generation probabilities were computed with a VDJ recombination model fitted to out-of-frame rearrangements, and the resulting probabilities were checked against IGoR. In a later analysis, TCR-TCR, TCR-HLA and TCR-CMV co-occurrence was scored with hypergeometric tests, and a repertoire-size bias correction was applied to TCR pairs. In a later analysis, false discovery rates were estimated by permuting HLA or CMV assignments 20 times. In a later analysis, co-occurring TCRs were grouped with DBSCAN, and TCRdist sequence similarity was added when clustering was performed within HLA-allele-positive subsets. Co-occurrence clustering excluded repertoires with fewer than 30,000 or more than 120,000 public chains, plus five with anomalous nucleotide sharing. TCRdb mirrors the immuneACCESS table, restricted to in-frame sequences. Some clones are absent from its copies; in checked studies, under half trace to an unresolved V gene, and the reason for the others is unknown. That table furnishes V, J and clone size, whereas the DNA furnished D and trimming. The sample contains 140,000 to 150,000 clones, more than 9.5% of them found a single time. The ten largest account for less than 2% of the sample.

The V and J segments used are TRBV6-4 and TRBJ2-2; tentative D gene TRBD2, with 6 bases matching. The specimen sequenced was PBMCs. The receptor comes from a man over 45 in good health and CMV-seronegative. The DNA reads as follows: TGTGCCAGCAGTTCCGGGACTCCGGGAACCGGGGAGCTGTTTTTT. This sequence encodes CASSSGTPGTGELFF.